The next 14 T cell receptor beta chains were all read from a single sample in a study of control samples from healthy donors and cancer patients. Measured with immunoSEQ multiplex PCR; TCRdb has only the in-frame clones, and not every one. Found here are 100,000 to 150,000 clones, more than 85% of them singletons; the top ten hold roughly 8.7%. Input material: blood. Source of these receptors: a man aged 18 to 29 in good health.

This chain connects TRBV7-9 to TRBJ2-5; maybe TRBD1 (6 bases). The germline V gene has CDR1 SEHNR and CDR2 FQNEAQ (reference sequence). The CDR3 runs to 15 residues. Trimming stripped 5 bases from V and 0 bases from J, with 13 bases between. The CDR3 region has the DNA TGTGCCAGCAGCCCGTTTCAGGGGCACCAAGAGACCCAGTACTTC. Protein: CASSPFQGHQETQYF. The complete variable domain, with remaining parts taken from reference TRBV7-9 and TRBJ2-5, reads DTGVSQNPRHKITKRGQNVTFRCDPISEHNRLYWYRQTLGQGPEFLTYFQNEAQLEKSRLLSDRFSAERPKGSFSTLEIQRTEQGDSAMYLCASSPFQGHQETQYFGPGTRLLVL.

The chain joins TRBV3-1 (or the pseudogene TRBV3-2) to TRBJ1-5; weak D call: TRBD1 (5 bases). CDR3 length: 15 amino acids. V dropped 2 bases and J dropped 6 bases, with 14 bases sitting between them. The V gene's germline CDR1 is LGHDT and CDR2 YNNKEL (reference sequence). CDR3 region: CASSQTWGGGQPQHF. CDR3 coding DNA: TGTGCCAGCAGCCAAACCTGGGGGGGAGGTCAGCCCCAGCATTTT.

The CDR3 here is CASSQEPTASYGYTF. Written as DNA, the CDR3 is TGCGCCAGCAGCCAAGAACCCACAGCTTCTTATGGCTACACCTTC. This chain connects TRBV4-1 to TRBJ1-2; unclear D gene. V lost 0 bases, J lost 5 bases, and 13 bases lay in between. Germline assignment: CDR1 MGHRA and CDR2 YSYEKL. This CDR3 contains 15 residues.

Concerning this clone itself: The junction shows a germline mismatch at one end, possibly a read error. V is TRBV11-2 and J is TRBJ2-7; tentative D call: TRBD2 (5 bases). From germline, CDR1 is SGHAT and CDR2 FQNNGV. The CDR3 loop spans 12 amino acids. CDR3 amino acids: CASSPGGYGQYF. Here the CDR3 DNA reads TGTGCCAGCAGCCCTGGCGGGTACGGGCAGTACTTC.

A word on this clone: The same CDR3 can be traced to other DNA sequences in this sample. This rearrangement joins TRBV3-1 (or the pseudogene TRBV3-2) to TRBJ2-3; D call uncertain. The ends were cut back, 4 bases at V and 3 bases at J, with 5 bases in the middle. Germline CDR1 LGHDT, CDR2 YNNKEL (reference sequence). The CDR3 has 12 amino acids. CDR3 loop: CASSRLTDTQYF. The CDR3 DNA follows: TGTGCCAGCAGCCGCCTTACAGATACGCAGTATTTT.

The count of this clone is one. The CDR3 DNA reads TGTGCCAGCTCACCACCTGCAGGGGGAAGGGCTTTCTTT. Amino acid sequence: CASSPPAGGRAFF. The rearrangement uses TRBV18 and TRBJ1-1; 7 bases are shared with TRBD1. J gave up 11 bases and V 0 bases, and 6 bases lay outside the gene matches. Germline assignment: CDR1 KGHSH and CDR2 LQKENI. The CDR3 spans 13 residues.

The genes are TRBV15 and TRBJ2-3; 11 nucleotides match TRBD2. This CDR3 comprises 17 residues. From germline, CDR1 is LNHNV and CDR2 YYDKDF (reference sequence). With 1 base clipped from V and 0 bases from J, the junction kept 3 bases outside the gene matches. The CDR3: CATSRATSGGSTDTQYF. The CDR3 nucleotides are TGTGCCACCAGCAGAGCAACTAGCGGGGGCAGCACAGATACGCAGTATTTT.

The CDR3 spells CASSEAMVVAFF. DNA of the CDR3: TGTGCCAGCAGTGAAGCGATGGTTGTAGCTTTCTTT. The chain combines TRBV2 with TRBJ1-1; D ambiguous. Per germline, CDR1 SNHLY and CDR2 FYNNEI. This CDR3 is 12 amino acids long. The V and J ends lost 0 bases and 10 bases respectively, with 9 bases between them.

The DNA for the CDR3 is TGTGCCAGCAGCTTTACTAGCGGGGGGGAGTATCAGTACTTC. Protein: CASSFTSGGEYQYF. This chain joins TRBV7-2 and TRBJ2-4, with TRBD2 matching 13 bases. The CDR3 totals 14 residues. The germline gives CDR1 SGHTA, CDR2 FQGNSA. V lost 3 bases, J lost 12 bases, and 5 bases stayed unmatched.

The chain couples TRBV4-2 to TRBJ2-6; 7 nucleotides line up with TRBD1. This CDR3 has 15 residues. Germline V gene lookup returns CDR1 LGHNA and CDR2 YNFKEQ. Trimming removed 0 bases from V and 8 bases from J; junction bases left unmatched: 4. As DNA, the CDR3 is TGTGCCAGCAGCCAAGACTTGACAGGGCCCAACGTCCTGACTTTC. This gives the protein CASSQDLTGPNVLTF.

The chain joins TRBV3-1 (or the pseudogene TRBV3-2) to TRBJ1-4; weak D call: TRBD1 (5 bases). The CDR3 runs 14 residues. V was cut by 1 base and J by 8 bases, with 11 bases left in between. The germline V gene has CDR1 LGHDT and CDR2 YNNKEL (reference sequence). CDR3 bases: TGTGCCAGCAGCCAAGCGGGGAGGGGAGAAAAACTGTTTTTT. Translation gives CASSQAGRGEKLFF.

The rearrangement joins TRBV6-4 to TRBJ2-1; TRBD2 matches 11 bases. The V gene's germline CDR1 is MRHNA and CDR2 SNTAGT. After removal of 3 bases from V and 12 bases from J, the junction contained 10 bases not matched to a gene. The CDR3 loop spans 15 amino acids. The CDR3 protein is CASSEATSGAQGQFF. CDR3 nucleotide sequence: TGTGCCAGCAGTGAAGCGACTAGCGGGGCCCAGGGGCAGTTCTTC.

This chain's CDR3 is CASSPAPRGPNEKLFF. The CDR3 nucleotides read TGTGCCAGCAGTCCGGCCCCCAGGGGACCTAATGAAAAACTGTTTTTT. The V and J genes are TRBV27 and TRBJ1-4; TRBD1 is a possible D gene (6 bases). Germline CDR1 is MNHEY and CDR2 is SMNVEV (reference sequence). The CDR3 runs to 16 residues. With 5 bases removed from V and 3 bases from J, the gap between germline ends came to 16 bases. Full variable domain (remainder filled in from reference TRBV27 and TRBJ1-4): EAQVTQNPRYLITVTGKKLTVTCSQNMNHEYMSWYRQDPGLGLRQIYYSMNVEVTDKGDVPEGYKVSRKEKRNFPLILESPSPNQTSLYFCASSPAPRGPNEKLFFGSGTQLSVL.

The chain carries TRBV9 and TRBJ1-1, with 7 bases fitting TRBD1. J was trimmed by 5 bases and V by 4 bases; bases with no gene match: 8. Germline V gene data show CDR1 as SGDLS and CDR2 as YYNGEE. The CDR3 is 14 residues long. CDR3: CASSLGQRGTEAFF. Written as DNA, the CDR3 is TGTGCCAGCAGCTTGGGACAGAGGGGTACTGAAGCTTTCTTT.